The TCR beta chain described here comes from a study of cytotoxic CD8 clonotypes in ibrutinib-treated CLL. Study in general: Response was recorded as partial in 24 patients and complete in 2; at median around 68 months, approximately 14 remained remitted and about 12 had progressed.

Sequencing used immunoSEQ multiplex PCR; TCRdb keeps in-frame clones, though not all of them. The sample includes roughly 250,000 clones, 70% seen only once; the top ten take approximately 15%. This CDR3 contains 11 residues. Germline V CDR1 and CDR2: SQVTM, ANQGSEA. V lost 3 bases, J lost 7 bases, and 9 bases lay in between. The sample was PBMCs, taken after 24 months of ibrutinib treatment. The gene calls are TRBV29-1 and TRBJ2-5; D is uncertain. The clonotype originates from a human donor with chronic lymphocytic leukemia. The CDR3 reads CSVDTKLTQYF. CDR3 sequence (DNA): TGCAGCGTTGACACTAAACTGACCCAGTACTTC.